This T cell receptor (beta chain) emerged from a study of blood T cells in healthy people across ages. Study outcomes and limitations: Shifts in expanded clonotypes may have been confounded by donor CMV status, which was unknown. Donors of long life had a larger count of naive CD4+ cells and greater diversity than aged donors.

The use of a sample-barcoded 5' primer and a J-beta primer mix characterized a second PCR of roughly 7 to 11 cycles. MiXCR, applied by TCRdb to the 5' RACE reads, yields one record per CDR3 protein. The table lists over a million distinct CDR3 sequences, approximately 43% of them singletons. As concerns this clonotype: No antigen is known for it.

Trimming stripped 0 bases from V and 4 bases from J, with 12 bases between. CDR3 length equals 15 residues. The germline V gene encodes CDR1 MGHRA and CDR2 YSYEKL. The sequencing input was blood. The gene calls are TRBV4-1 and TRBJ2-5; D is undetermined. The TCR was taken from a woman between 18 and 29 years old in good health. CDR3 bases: TGCGCCAGCAGCCAAGAGCAGTTCTTTCGAGAGACCCAGTACTTC. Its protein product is CASSQEQFFRETQYF.